Sequencing of this T cell receptor beta chain was carried out in a study of blood T cell repertoires in COVID-19. CDR3 length: 16 residues. Germline assignment: CDR1 SGDLS and CDR2 YYNGEE. With V trimmed by 3 bases and J by 6 bases, 7 bases remained unmatched. Profiling relied on immunoSEQ multiplex PCR, and the TCRdb table lists in-frame clones only, not all of them. The sample yields 55,000 to 75,000 clones, over 85% seen once. The V call is TRBV9, the J call TRBJ2-2, with TRBD1 matching 11 bases. This TCR was sampled from a man aged 55 to 69 with acute or convalescent COVID-19. Sequenced sample: peripheral blood. CDR3 loop: CASSALPGQGAGELFF. In DNA form, the CDR3 reads TGTGCCAGCAGCGCCCTTCCGGGACAGGGGGCCGGGGAGCTGTTTTTT.